This TCR beta chain was documented in a study of T cells in Graves' hyperthyroidism and ophthalmopathy. The table lists this clonotype with many counts. Trimming stripped 4 bases from V and 1 base from J, with 9 bases between. CDR3 length: 14 residues. TCR beta CDR3 regions were amplified from RNA. In the first-round RT-PCR of the TCR CDR3, the HTBI primer set was used. TCRdb analysed the multiplex PCR reads with MiXCR anew, one entry per CDR3 protein. The sample yields more than 550,000 distinct CDR3 sequences, roughly 17% seen once. What was sequenced was blood. This TCR derives from a man aged 50 to 60 with Graves' hyperthyroidism. The rearrangement joins TRBV12-3 or TRBV12-4 to TRBJ2-3, with D maybe TRBD2 (5 bases). The CDR3 protein is CASSSNSGTDTQYF. CDR3 coding DNA: TGTGCCAGCAGTTCCAATAGCGGCACAGATACGCAGTATTTT.